The sequence of this T cell receptor (beta chain) was determined in a study of blood T cell repertoires in COVID-19. At the level of the study: Acute and convalescent COVID-19 specimens originated in the United States, Italy and Spain.

Germline V lookup: CDR1 LNHDA, CDR2 SQIVND (reference sequence). The CDR3 runs to 15 residues. V was clipped by 7 bases and J by 1 base, with 14 bases between them. Original analysis: Reference gene primer amplification yielded estimated nucleated cell counts. This table comes from immunoSEQ multiplex PCR, and its TCRdb copy is limited to in-frame clones, with some not included. V, J and clone size derive from that table, while D and trimming were established from the DNA sequence. Among 240,000 or so clones listed, about 82% were seen once. V usage is TRBV19 and J usage is TRBJ1-5; D gene unclear. Specimen: peripheral blood. The source is a man older than 75 with acute or convalescent COVID-19. The CDR3 coding sequence is TGTGCCAGTAAGAGGGCAGGCGTGAGCAATCAGCCCCAGCATTTT. It specifies CASKRAGVSNQPQHF.